A single sample is the source of the 9 T cell receptor beta chains below, sequenced in a study of molecular identifiers for immune sequencing clone quantification. TCRdb reprocessed the PCR reads with MiXCR, giving one entry per CDR3 protein. The sample consists of just under 650,000 distinct CDR3 sequences, approximately 20% of them appearing once. The specimen sequenced was naive CD8+ T cells from blood, with Jurkat cell RNA spiked in. Subset specified: FACS-sorted CD8+CD4-CCR7+CD45RA+ naive T cells. The receptors here all came from a human donor in good health. Some libraries in this study had Jurkat cell RNA spiked in.

This clonotype was picked up many times. The V gene is TRBV6-1, the J gene TRBJ2-3; possible D gene TRBD2, 5 bases. Trimming removed 4 bases at V and 5 bases at J, with 22 bases between. This CDR3 comprises 17 residues. The germline CDR1 and CDR2 sequences are MNHNS and SASEGT. In DNA form, the CDR3 reads TGTGCCAGCAGTGTGGTGCGGCCTCCTGGTCGGGGAGATACGCAGTATTTT. Amino acids: CASSVVRPPGRGDTQYF.

This clonotype was counted many times. This chain joins TRBV7-9 and TRBJ2-5, with unresolved D. V lost 2 bases to trimming and J lost 5 bases, with 9 bases between them. The CDR3 is made up of 13 amino acids. CDR1 is SEHNR, CDR2 FQNEAQ, per germline (reference sequence). CDR3 in DNA: TGTGCCAGCAGCTTACTCACTTTGGAGACCCAGTACTTC. It codes for CASSLLTLETQYF.

This clonotype was observed at least ten times. V usage is TRBV28 and J usage is TRBJ2-3; D perhaps matches TRBD2 (6 bases). This CDR3 spans 13 amino acids. Trimming pared 7 bases from V and 2 bases from J, leaving 10 bases between. The germline V gene encodes CDR1 MDHEN and CDR2 SYDVKM. The CDR3 sequence is CASTRENTDTQYF. Here the CDR3 DNA reads TGTGCCAGCACACGGGAGAACACAGATACGCAGTATTTT. The full variable domain, completed using reference TRBV28 and TRBJ2-3, is DVKVTQSSRYLVKRTGEKVFLECVQDMDHENMFWYRQDPGLGLRLIYFSYDVKMKEKGDIPEGYSVSREKKERFSLILESASTNQTSMYLCASTRENTDTQYFGPGTRLTVL.

This clonotype was found many times. The rearrangement uses TRBV6-1 and TRBJ1-1, with D maybe TRBD1 (5 bases). The ends were cut back, 8 bases at V and 4 bases at J, with 17 bases in the middle. There are 14 residues in the CDR3. Looked up from germline, CDR1 is MNHNS and CDR2 is SASEGT. The DNA for the CDR3 is TGTGCCAGCGCCCTACCGGGTACAGGCACTGAAGCTTTCTTT. This gives the protein CASALPGTGTEAFF.

This clonotype has a count of ten or more. The chain joins TRBV5-6 to TRBJ2-3; 7 bases fit TRBD1. The germline CDR1 and CDR2 sequences are SGHDT and YYEEEE. V dropped 1 base and J dropped 4; count of bases not matched to a gene: 12. CDR3 length: 17 amino acids. The CDR3 spells CASSLIGQAFEADTQYF. DNA of the CDR3: TGTGCCAGCAGCTTGATAGGACAGGCCTTCGAGGCAGATACGCAGTATTTT. Full variable domain (rest looked up from reference TRBV5-6 and TRBJ2-3): DAGVTQSPTHLIKTRGQQVTLRCSPKSGHDTVSWYQQALGQGPQFIFQYYEEEERQRGNFPDRFSGHQFPNYSSELNVNALLLGDSALYLCASSLIGQAFEADTQYFGPGTRLTVL.

This clonotype occurred many times. The V and J genes are TRBV30 and TRBJ2-7, with a possible D match to TRBD2 (6 bases). Trimming removed 2 bases at V and 0 bases at J, with 8 bases between. CDR3 length equals 13 residues. Germline V gene lookup returns CDR1 GTSNPN and CDR2 SVGIG (reference sequence). This CDR3 reads CAWSRDSSYEQYF. In nucleotides, the CDR3 is TGTGCCTGGAGTAGGGACTCCTCCTACGAGCAGTACTTC.

The chain carries TRBV6-2 or TRBV6-3 and TRBJ2-2; perhaps TRBD1 as D (5 bases). Trimming cost V 0 bases and J 6 bases, with 17 bases left between them. Germline V gene sequence: CDR1 MNHEY, CDR2 SVGEGT. The CDR3 contains 17 residues. DNA of the CDR3: TGTGCCAGCAGTTACTCTATGACAGTGACGGACGCCGGGGAGCTGTTTTTT. Protein sequence: CASSYSMTVTDAGELFF.

Worth noting for this clonotype: This may be a read error: a much more frequent sequence differs by one nucleotide. This chain joins TRBV7-9 and TRBJ2-7; 7 positions match TRBD2. The V gene's germline CDR1 is SEHNR and CDR2 FQNEAQ (reference sequence). There are 16 residues in the CDR3. V trimming: 7 bases; J trimming: 0 bases; junction bases outside the gene matches: 12. CDR3 amino acids: CASTNLGGTGSYEQYF. The CDR3 nucleotides are TGTGCCAGCACCAACCTGGGGGGGACTGGCTCCTACGAGCAGTACTTC.

This clonotype was counted at least ten times. The gene calls are TRBV11-2 and TRBJ2-3; the match to TRBD2 covers 12 bases. Germline CDR1 and CDR2: SGHAT and FQNNGV. Losses at the gene ends were 1 base for V and 0 bases for J; bases not matched to a gene: 11. The CDR3 extends over 20 amino acids. CDR3 DNA: TGTGCCAGCAGCTTAGTTGGGACTAGCGGGCCCCACGGTAGCACAGATACGCAGTATTTT. Amino acids: CASSLVGTSGPHGSTDTQYF.